The 24 T cell receptor beta chains listed next were all sequenced from one sample in a study of blood T cell repertoires in COVID-19. Repertoires were generated with immunoSEQ multiplex PCR, while TCRdb's copy carries only in-frame clones and drops some. The table has fewer than 350,000 clones, around 90% seen once; the top ten hold roughly 1.5%. The specimen was PBMCs or T cells enriched from blood (not recorded which). All receptors come from a woman between 18 and 29 years old with acute COVID-19.

The table lists this clone with a few counts. The chain carries TRBV9 and TRBJ1-3; the match to TRBD1 covers 9 bases. This CDR3 comprises 13 residues. The V gene's germline CDR1 is SGDLS and CDR2 YYNGEE. The junction had 4 bases not matched to a gene; V was cut back by 3 bases and J by 9 bases. The CDR3 region has the DNA TGTGCCAGCAGCGAGGGGACAGGGACCACCATATATTTT. This codes for CASSEGTGTTIYF.

The chain uses TRBV27 and TRBJ2-7, with TRBD1 as a possible D gene (5 bases). Germline V gene lookup returns CDR1 MNHEY and CDR2 SMNVEV (reference sequence). V lost 1 base, J lost 2 bases, and 15 bases lay in between. The length of the CDR3 is 16 residues. The CDR3 region has the DNA TGTGCCAGCAGTTTATTCGTCCAGGGTGGGACCTACGAGCAGTACTTC. Amino acid sequence: CASSLFVQGGTYEQYF.

This chain connects TRBV19 to TRBJ2-3, with D possibly matching TRBD2 (5 bases). Trimming left V 7 bases short and J 0 bases short, with 14 bases between. The CDR3 contains 15 residues. Germline V gene lookup returns CDR1 LNHDA and CDR2 SQIVND (reference sequence). Here the CDR3 DNA reads TGTGCCAGTAACGAAGGCGGGTCTAGCACAGATACGCAGTATTTT. Translation: CASNEGGSSTDTQYF.

This chain links TRBV4-3 with TRBJ1-1; 7 bases match TRBD1. CDR1 is LGHNA, CDR2 YSLEER, per germline. The CDR3 contains 15 residues. J was trimmed by 5 bases and V by 1 base; bases with no gene match: 7. For the CDR3, the DNA is TGCGCCAGCAGCCAAGGGCAAGGGGGCTGGACTGAAGCTTTCTTT. This gives the protein CASSQGQGGWTEAFF.

This clone is a singleton in its sample. The V and J genes are TRBV30 and TRBJ2-1, with D perhaps matching TRBD1 (6 bases). CDR1 GTSNPN and CDR2 SVGIG come from the germline V gene (reference sequence). V was clipped by 0 bases and J by 4 bases, with 13 bases between them. The CDR3 runs 15 residues. The CDR3 coding sequence is TGTGCCTGGAGTGTAATCCAGGGGCTGTACAATGAGCAGTTCTTC. It yields the protein CAWSVIQGLYNEQFF. Supplemented by reference TRBV30 and TRBJ2-1, the full variable domain reads SQTIHQWPATLVQPVGSPLSLECTVEGTSNPNLYWYRQAAGRGLQLLFYSVGIGQISSEVPQNLSASRPQDRQFILSSKKLLLSDSGFYLCAWSVIQGLYNEQFFGPGTRLTVL.

The chain has TRBV18 and TRBJ2-5; D is unresolved. Germline values: CDR1 KGHSH, CDR2 LQKENI. The CDR3 length is 14 residues. Trimming cost V 6 bases and J 2 bases, with 13 bases left between them. The CDR3 DNA reads TGTGCCAGCTCGAGCATCTTAAAACAAGAGACCCAGTACTTC. The encoded protein is CASSSILKQETQYF.

V usage is TRBV7-6 and J usage is TRBJ2-7, with TRBD1 as a possible D gene (5 bases). V was cut by 4 bases and J by 5 bases, with 12 bases left in between. Germline values: CDR1 SGHVS, CDR2 FNYEAQ. This CDR3 has 13 residues. CDR3 sequence reads: CASSSYDSDEQYF. The DNA of the CDR3 is TGTGCCAGCAGCTCCTACGACAGTGACGAGCAGTACTTC.

V and J are TRBV7-9 and TRBJ2-1; TRBD2 matches at 8 bases. The CDR3 has 15 amino acids. In germline, CDR1 is SEHNR, CDR2 FQNEAQ (reference sequence). V lost 5 bases to trimming and J lost 4 bases; unmatched junction nucleotides: 7. The CDR3 sequence is CASSLGLVLYNEQFF. The CDR3 region has the DNA TGTGCCAGCAGCCTGGGACTAGTGTTGTACAATGAGCAGTTCTTC.

This chain connects TRBV7-9 to TRBJ1-4, with D possibly TRBD1 on 5 matching bases. The CDR3 consists of 15 residues. The germline V and J ends were trimmed by 0 bases and 7 bases, with 12 bases remaining between them. The germline V gene has CDR1 SEHNR and CDR2 FQNEAQ (reference sequence). The CDR3 is CASSLARGIGEKLFF. The CDR3 bases are TGTGCCAGCAGCTTAGCAAGGGGTATTGGTGAAAAACTGTTTTTT. Variable domain in full (rest from reference TRBV7-9 and TRBJ1-4): DTGVSQNPRHKITKRGQNVTFRCDPISEHNRLYWYRQTLGQGPEFLTYFQNEAQLEKSRLLSDRFSAERPKGSFSTLEIQRTEQGDSAMYLCASSLARGIGEKLFFGSGTQLSVL.

This clone appeared a single time. The V call is TRBV5-5, the J call TRBJ1-3; TRBD1 might be the D (6 bases). The length of the CDR3 is 15 residues. CDR1 SGHKS and CDR2 YYEKEE come from the germline V gene (reference sequence). Between the trimmed V and J ends, which lost 4 bases and 2 bases, there was a span of 13 bases. The DNA for the CDR3 is TGTGCCAGCAGCCTGGTCTCAGGGGCTGGAAACACCATATATTTT. The encoded protein is CASSLVSGAGNTIYF.

The rearrangement joins TRBV10-2 to TRBJ1-2; D unresolved. There are 14 residues in the CDR3. V lost 6 bases and J lost 3, with 14 bases in between. Germline-derived CDR1 and CDR2 are WSHSY and SAAADI. The CDR3 DNA sequence: TGCGCCAGCAGCTTGGTCTCAGAGGACTATGGCTACACCTTC. Amino acid sequence: CASSLVSEDYGYTF.

The V gene is TRBV6-5, the J gene TRBJ2-3; possibly TRBD1 for D (6 bases). Germline V CDR1 and CDR2: MNHEY, SVGAGI. The CDR3 consists of 14 residues. Trimming took 6 bases from V and 3 from J, leaving 13 bases between them. The CDR3 reads CASRVQGPTDTQYF. CDR3 DNA sequence: TGTGCCAGCAGGGTACAGGGCCCGACAGATACGCAGTATTTT.

This clone came up a few times. This chain connects TRBV30 to TRBJ2-1; TRBD2 matches at 11 bases. Germline CDR1 and CDR2: GTSNPN and SVGIG (reference sequence). This CDR3 spans 17 amino acids. V gave up 0 bases and J gave up 9 bases; unmatched junction bases: 13. CDR3 DNA: TGTGCCTGGAGTGTACCCTATAGCGGGAGGGCCATGGGTGAGCAGTTCTTC. Protein sequence: CAWSVPYSGRAMGEQFF.

The chain joins TRBV5-1 to TRBJ2-1; D uncertain. The CDR3 extends over 17 amino acids. V was cut by 2 bases and J by 7 bases, with 22 bases left in between. CDR1 and CDR2 from the germline V gene are SGHRS and YFSETQ. CDR3 in amino acids: CASSLLPGPTTANEQFF. Here the CDR3 DNA reads TGCGCCAGCAGCTTACTTCCTGGGCCCACCACTGCGAATGAGCAGTTCTTC.

CDR3 in amino acids: CASSHYAGATNEKLFF. The CDR3 region has the DNA TGTGCCAGCAGCCATTACGCGGGAGCAACTAATGAAAAACTGTTTTTT. This chain uses TRBV13 with TRBJ1-4; no clear D gene. There are 16 residues in the CDR3. V was pared by 5 bases and J by 0 bases, with 13 bases between. Germline V CDR1 and CDR2: PRHDT, FYEKMQ (reference sequence).

J is TRBJ1-6 and V is TRBV29-1; the match to TRBD1 covers 7 bases. The germline V gene encodes CDR1 SQVTM and CDR2 ANQGSEA. V dropped 7 bases and J dropped 7; count of bases not matched to a gene: 7. The CDR3 is 13 amino acids. The CDR3 sequence: CSAQTGSNSPLHF. Here the CDR3 DNA reads TGCAGCGCCCAGACAGGGAGCAATTCACCCCTCCACTTT.

The rearrangement uses TRBV19 and TRBJ1-4; TRBD1 might be the D (6 bases). V lost 5 bases and J 5 bases, leaving 15 bases between the germline ends. The CDR3 spans 15 residues. Germline V gene data show CDR1 as LNHDA and CDR2 as SQIVND (reference sequence). CDR3 loop: CASSAGASWNEKLFF. CDR3 sequence (DNA): TGTGCCAGTAGTGCAGGGGCGAGCTGGAATGAAAAACTGTTTTTT.

The sample holds one count of this clone. The rearrangement uses TRBV7-6 and TRBJ2-3; TRBD2 matches 10 bases. The CDR3 sequence is 15 residues long. V trimming: 5 bases; J trimming: 1 base; junction bases outside the gene matches: 3. Germline-derived CDR1 and CDR2 are SGHVS and FNYEAQ. CDR3 sequence reads: CASSPLAGGTDTQYF. The CDR3 DNA reads as TGTGCCAGCAGCCCCCTAGCGGGGGGCACAGATACGCAGTATTTT.

The chain couples TRBV10-1 to TRBJ1-6; no clear D gene. CDR1 is WNHNN, CDR2 SYGVQD, per germline (reference sequence). The ends were cut back, 2 bases at V and 14 bases at J, with 10 bases in the middle. The CDR3 consists of 12 residues. CDR3 sequence: CASSEPLGALHF. In nucleotides, the CDR3 is TGCGCCAGCAGTGAGCCACTTGGAGCCCTCCACTTT.

The chain combines TRBV28 with TRBJ2-1; 12 positions match TRBD2. The CDR3 runs 15 residues. Germline V gives CDR1 MDHEN, CDR2 SYDVKM. The V and J ends lost 2 bases and 6 bases, in that order; junction bases with no gene match: 2. The CDR3 DNA follows: TGTGCCAGCAGTTTAGGGACTAGCGGGTCCAATGAGCAGTTCTTC. Protein product: CASSLGTSGSNEQFF.

The chain has TRBV27 and TRBJ2-2, with D perhaps matching TRBD1 (6 bases). With 7 bases removed from V and 5 bases from J, the gap between germline ends came to 14 bases. This CDR3 contains 14 residues. Germline lookup yields CDR1 MNHEY and CDR2 SMNVEV (reference sequence). CDR3 coding DNA: TGTGCCAGCACCGCGATAAGGGGGACCGGGGAGCTGTTTTTT. This sequence encodes CASTAIRGTGELFF.

This chain connects TRBV11-2 to TRBJ2-1, with 12 nucleotides matching TRBD2. CDR1 and CDR2 from the germline V gene are SGHAT and FQNNGV. The CDR3 consists of 17 residues. The V gene end was trimmed by 5 bases and the J gene end by 8 bases; junction bases not matched to a gene: 13. DNA of the CDR3: TGTGCCAGCAGCCCGCAAATCCTAGCGGGAGGGGGGCATGAGCAGTTCTTC. This codes for CASSPQILAGGGHEQFF. Full variable domain (rest looked up from reference TRBV11-2 and TRBJ2-1): EAGVAQSPRYKIIEKRQSVAFWCNPISGHATLYWYQQILGQGPKLLIQFQNNGVVDDSQLPKDRFSAERLKGVDSTLKIQPAKLEDSAVYLCASSPQILAGGGHEQFFGPGTRLTVL.

J is TRBJ2-1 and V is TRBV6-4; TRBD2 agrees at 9 bases. The V gene end was trimmed by 3 bases and the J gene end by 9 bases; junction bases not matched to a gene: 9. In germline, CDR1 is MRHNA, CDR2 SNTAGT. This CDR3 comprises 15 residues. The CDR3 DNA is TGTGCCAGCAGTGATACCCTAGCGGGAAGCGGTGAGCAGTTCTTC. This encodes CASSDTLAGSGEQFF.

The chain uses TRBV4-2 and TRBJ1-2; maybe TRBD1 (5 bases). Germline lookup yields CDR1 LGHNA and CDR2 YNFKEQ. This CDR3 is 16 amino acids long. Trimming took off 1 base at V and 3 bases at J, with 15 bases between the two ends. The CDR3 here is CASSQVLGQGDYGYTF. In nucleotides, the CDR3 is TGTGCCAGCAGCCAAGTTCTGGGGCAAGGGGACTATGGCTACACCTTC.